Here is one T cell receptor beta chain with its context. The antigen it recognizes is unknown. Base qualities are not recorded, but no much larger clone differs from it by a single base. A second Seattle source provided samples from volunteer blood donors who had recovered from COVID-19. Each collaborating institution followed its own protocols to collect whole blood in K2EDTA tubes. For TCRbeta analysis, collaborators shipped samples in one of three forms: frozen whole blood, isolated PBMCs, or DNA extracted from either of those sample types. The CDR3, cysteine through phenylalanine, is 15 amino acids long. The entry retains the CDR3 DNA only, 45 bases that are in frame from base 1. CDR1 is given as SGHRS and CDR2 as YFSETQ, both from the germline V gene. Relative to germline, V is missing 4 bases and J is missing 0 bases, with 4 bases of the junction outside any gene match. This specimen comes from a study of blood T cell repertoires in COVID-19 (dated by TCRdb to about 2020). About the study as a whole: The collaborator samples originated in the United States, Italy and Spain and spanned the acute and convalescent phases of COVID-19. The material from the prospective study consisted of cDNA or gDNA derived from T cells, B-cell-depleted T cells, or PBMCs. The dataset comprised deeply sampled blood TCRbeta repertoires from subjects exposed to, actively infected with, or recovered from COVID-19. The repertoires were released in a freely available public database meant as a resource for research on the immune response to SARS-CoV-2. The samples were drawn from the first 160 participants of the ongoing ImmuneRACE study and from over 950 subjects provided by 6 global collaborators. A de-identified subject ID, COVID-19 status, age in years and sex were almost always included in the sample metadata. HLA class I and class II types, where available, came from metadata supplied by the sample provider rather than from assay-based typing. Here is what the overall study found, with its caveats: The amount of clinical and demographic metadata varied by source and participant and was provided uncurated.

TCRbeta CDR3 regions were amplified from genomic DNA using the immunoSEQ Assay, a bias-controlled multiplex PCR. In the original analysis: The number of nucleated cells in each sample was estimated from the amplification of reference gene primers within the assay. Sequence reads were collapsed and filtered to measure the absolute abundance of every unique TCRbeta CDR3 rearrangement. For each sample, productive Simpson clonality was calculated by taking the square root of Simpson's diversity index across productive rearrangements. In its TCRdb copy, this immuneACCESS table keeps in-frame sequences only and misses some clones. Where compared with another copy, unresolved V genes explain less than half of these, and the others have no known cause. V and J calls and clone size are copied from that table; D and trimming were computed from the DNA. The sample table records about 260,000 clones; around 87% of these occur just once. Approximately 1.4% of the sample comes from the top ten.

Sample: peripheral blood. The clonotype originates from a woman in her 40s who had recovered from COVID-19. This chain joins TRBV5-1 to TRBJ2-3; the central 8 bases match TRBD1. The CDR3 reads CASSATGGSTDTQYF. The nucleotide sequence reads TGCGCCAGCAGCGCTACAGGGGGGAGCACAGATACGCAGTATTTT. With the portions outside the CDR3 filled from the reference TRBV5-1 and TRBJ2-3 genes, the complete variable region becomes KAGVTQTPRYLIKTRGQQVTLSCSPISGHRSVSWYQQTPGQGLQFLFEYFSETQRNKGNFPGRFSGRQFSNSRSEMNVSTLELGDSALYLCASSATGGSTDTQYFGPGTRLTVL.